This T cell receptor (beta chain) was obtained from a study of T cells expressing NK-cell markers. For the study at large: Seven sequenced donors out of eight were HCMV-seropositive, one seronegative.

The CDR3 runs 18 residues. Germline CDR1 reads LGHNA; CDR2 reads YSLEER. Study-level points and caveats: The HCMV specificity of the expanded NKG2C+ T cell clones stayed unresolved.

TCRdb reprocessed the 5' RACE reads, with one entry per CDR3 protein and no DNA. This sample's table has around 140,000 distinct CDR3 sequences. Concerning this clonotype itself: What it binds is not known.

Sequenced: blood T cells: a sorted CD56 or NKG2C T cell subset, CD4+ or CD8+ T cells, or bulk PBMC T cells (not recorded which). This receptor was identified in a man between 18 and 35 years old in good health. The chain joins TRBV4-3 to TRBJ2-7; TCRdb calls TRBD2, which cannot be checked without DNA. This chain's CDR3 is CASSQVHATSGFSYEQYF.